This T cell receptor (beta chain) was sequenced for a study of T cell responses to AZD1222 COVID-19 vaccine. Study outcomes and limitations: No repertoire was sampled before or during the peak T cell response, only after it. The donors showed a predominance of white British ancestry and of females, with possible underestimation of clonal diversity. CD4 TCRs linked to vaccination spanned spike, dominating at 160-218 and 743-854. Spike-specific TCR breadth and depth grew following two AZD1222 doses.

Regarding this clone: Its cognate antigen is unknown.

There are 15 residues in the CDR3. CDR1 and CDR2 from the germline V gene are MNHEY and SVGAGI. After removal of 0 bases from V and 7 bases from J, the junction contained 6 bases not matched to a gene. This table comes from immunoSEQ multiplex PCR, and its TCRdb copy is limited to in-frame clones, with some not included. The sample consists of about 110,000 clones, about 94% of them appearing once. The sequence derives from an adult who received the AZD1222 COVID-19 vaccine. The sample here was peripheral blood, taken 28 days after the second AZD1222 dose. The J gene is TRBJ2-3, the V gene TRBV6-5, with 8 nucleotides matching TRBD2. CDR3: CASSYSHSGGNTQYF. The CDR3 DNA reads TGTGCCAGCAGTTACTCGCATTCGGGGGGGAATACGCAGTATTTT.